Listed here is a single T cell receptor beta chain. No antigen is known for it. Patients had to be free of confetti depigmentation, indicating active vitiligo. V dropped 4 bases and J dropped 4 bases, with 20 bases sitting between them. The CDR3 runs 16 residues. Germline values: CDR1 SGDLS, CDR2 YYNGEE. This entry is derived from a study of resident and recirculating memory T cells in vitiligo. This table comes from immunoSEQ multiplex PCR, and its TCRdb copy is limited to in-frame clones, with some not included. This table holds 70,000 to 95,000 clones, about 90% found once. Study-level results: Sequences differed between biopsy sites and patients, suggesting private specificity.

The rearrangement joins TRBV9 to TRBJ1-2; D perhaps matches TRBD1 (5 bases). The sample was blood. This clonotype was obtained from a male donor with vitiligo. The CDR3 reads CASSSFPGVGTYGYTF. CDR3 DNA: TGTGCCAGCAGCTCCTTTCCGGGGGTAGGGACCTATGGCTACACCTTC. Filled out from reference TRBV9 and TRBJ1-2, the complete variable domain reads DSGVTQTPKHLITATGQRVTLRCSPRSGDLSVYWYQQSLDQGLQFLIQYYNGEERAKGNILERFSAQQFPDLHSELNLSSLELGDSALYFCASSSFPGVGTYGYTFGSGTRLTVV.